These 9 T cell receptor beta chains came from one sample sequenced in a study of T-cell reconstitution after alpha-beta-depleted transplantation in children. The TCRbeta library incorporated unique molecular identifiers. Each CDR3 protein gets one entry after TCRdb re-called the PCR reads with MiXCR. The repertoire holds over 550,000 distinct CDR3 sequences, 10% to 13% seen once, with less than 4.5% in the top ten. Material: PBMCs from the stem cell graft donor, obtained from the stem cell graft. The receptors were sampled from a human donor who donated a stem cell graft to a child with acute myeloid leukemia.

This clonotype occurred many times. This chain uses TRBV7-9 with TRBJ2-2, with D tentatively TRBD1 (5 bases). The CDR3 consists of 14 residues. V dropped 3 bases and J dropped 3 bases, with 8 bases sitting between them. Per germline, CDR1 SEHNR and CDR2 FQNEAQ (reference sequence). CDR3 in DNA: TGTGCCAGCAGCTTTCAGGGTGACACCGGGGAGCTGTTTTTT. It specifies CASSFQGDTGELFF.

In this sample, this clonotype turned up many times. This chain joins TRBV12-3 or TRBV12-4 and TRBJ2-7, with 13 bases fitting TRBD2. V shed 7 bases and J 12 bases; nucleotides not matched to a gene: 6. This CDR3 has 12 residues. CDR3: CASTGTSGIGYF. CDR3 nucleotide sequence: TGTGCCAGCACCGGGACTAGCGGGATTGGGTACTTC.

The chain joins TRBV29-1 to TRBJ2-3, with no clear D. In germline, CDR1 is SQVTM, CDR2 ANQGSEA. This CDR3 is built from 12 residues. V was clipped by 4 bases and J by 2 bases, with 7 bases between them. The CDR3: CSVAGPTDTQYF. The CDR3 coding sequence is TGCAGCGTTGCTGGGCCCACAGATACGCAGTATTTT.

This clonotype showed up many times. This sequence joins TRBV6-1 and TRBJ1-1; D is possibly TRBD1 (5 bases). The CDR3 has 14 amino acids. Trimming pared 6 bases from V and 1 base from J, leaving 12 bases between. Germline assignment: CDR1 MNHNS and CDR2 SASEGT. The CDR3 nucleotides read TGTGCCAGCAGGGAGGAGGGGCCGAACACTGAAGCTTTCTTT. This codes for CASREEGPNTEAFF.

This clonotype appeared a few times. The chain is built from TRBV6-1 and TRBJ2-7; D gene uncertain. The V gene's germline CDR1 is MNHNS and CDR2 SASEGT. The CDR3 is 14 amino acids. V lost 3 bases, J lost 2 bases, and 11 bases lay in between. The CDR3: CASSERAPTYEQYF. The CDR3 coding sequence is TGTGCCAGCAGTGAGAGAGCTCCCACCTACGAGCAGTACTTC.

The chain links TRBV20-1 to TRBJ2-3; tentatively, D is TRBD2 (6 bases). This CDR3 contains 14 residues. The ends were cut back, 2 bases at V and 2 bases at J, with 11 bases in the middle. Germline CDR1 and CDR2: DFQATT and SNEGSKA (reference sequence). This chain's CDR3 is CSARRSGYTDTQYF. CDR3 coding DNA: TGCAGTGCTAGACGGAGCGGGTACACAGATACGCAGTATTTT.

This clonotype appeared a few times. The V call is TRBV9, the J call TRBJ2-5, with 11 bases matching TRBD2. This CDR3 comprises 15 residues. Germline loops: CDR1 SGDLS, CDR2 YYNGEE. With 4 bases clipped from V and 5 bases from J, the junction kept 7 bases outside the gene matches. Here the CDR3 reads CASSFIAGGHETQYF. The CDR3 DNA is TGTGCCAGCAGCTTCATAGCGGGAGGGCATGAGACCCAGTACTTC.

J is TRBJ2-1 and V is TRBV15; 8 nucleotides align to TRBD2. V lost 0 bases and J lost 6; bases outside the gene matches: 4. There are 15 residues in the CDR3. Germline V CDR1 and CDR2: LNHNV, YYDKDF (reference sequence). The CDR3 loop reads CATSREGTSFNEQFF. The DNA of the CDR3 is TGTGCCACCAGCAGAGAAGGGACTAGTTTCAATGAGCAGTTCTTC. Combining the CDR3 with reference TRBV15 and TRBJ2-1 gives the whole variable domain DAMVIQNPRYQVTQFGKPVTLSCSQTLNHNVMYWYQQKSSQAPKLLFHYYDKDFNNEADTPDNFQSRRPNTSFCFLDIRSPGLGDTAMYLCATSREGTSFNEQFFGPGTRLTVL.

This chain links TRBV7-8 with TRBJ1-4; no definite D call. V lost 5 bases and J 4 bases, leaving 11 bases between the germline ends. The CDR3 has 14 residues. Germline assignment: CDR1 SGHVS and CDR2 FQNEAQ. CDR3 coding DNA: TGTGCCAGCAGCCAAAGGGTGAATAATGAAAAACTGTTTTTT. Encoded protein: CASSQRVNNEKLFF.